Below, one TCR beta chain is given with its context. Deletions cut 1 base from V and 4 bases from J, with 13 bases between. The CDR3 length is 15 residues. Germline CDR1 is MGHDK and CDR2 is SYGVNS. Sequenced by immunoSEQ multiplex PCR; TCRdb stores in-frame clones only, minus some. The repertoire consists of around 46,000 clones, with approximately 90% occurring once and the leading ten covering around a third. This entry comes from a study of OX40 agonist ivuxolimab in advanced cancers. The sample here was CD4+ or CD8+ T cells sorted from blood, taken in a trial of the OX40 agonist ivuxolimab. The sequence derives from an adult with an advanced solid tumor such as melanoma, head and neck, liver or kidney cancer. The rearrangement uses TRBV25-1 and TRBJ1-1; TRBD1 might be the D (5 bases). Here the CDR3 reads CASSELRGEATEAFF. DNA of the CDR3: TGTGCCAGCAGTGAATTAAGGGGAGAAGCCACTGAAGCTTTCTTT.